A selection of T cell receptor beta chains follows, all from one sample in a study of cytomegalovirus exposure and HLA in healthy donors. Method: immunoSEQ multiplex PCR; TCRdb's copy keeps in-frame clones and lacks some. The data show approximately 190,000 clones, around 84% seen once. The sample consisted of PBMCs. These receptors all come from a woman between 45 and 65 years old in good health and CMV-seropositive. CDR3s include the opening cysteine and the closing phenylalanine or tryptophan. Fields, in order: D gene, V gene, J gene, clone size, CDR3 protein, CDR3 DNA. The D gene is left open where the match is weak. For some rows the clone size is stated as once, few or many, or as a class when expanded; others skip it.

d_call: -; v_call: TRBV12-2; j_call: TRBJ2-2; clone_size: -; cdr3_aa: CASRFQLTGLAGGNTGELFF; cdr3_nt: TGTGCAAGTCGCTTTCAGCTAACCGGACTAGCGGGGGGAAACACCGGGGAGCTGTTTTTT
d_call: -; v_call: TRBV6-6; j_call: TRBJ1-5; clone_size: -; cdr3_aa: CASRSAGAVGNQPQHF; cdr3_nt: TGTGCCAGTAGAAGTGCGGGGGCAGTCGGCAATCAGCCCCAGCATTTT
d_call: TRBD1; v_call: TRBV6-1; j_call: TRBJ2-7; clone_size: -; cdr3_aa: CASRTGDYEQYF; cdr3_nt: TGTGCCAGCAGGACAGGGGACTACGAGCAGTACTTC
d_call: TRBD1; v_call: TRBV5-1; j_call: TRBJ1-5; clone_size: once; cdr3_aa: CASSLTGGRSDNQPQHF; cdr3_nt: TGCGCCAGCAGCTTGACAGGGGGCAGGAGTGACAATCAGCCCCAGCATTTT
d_call: -; v_call: TRBV7-8; j_call: TRBJ1-6; clone_size: -; cdr3_aa: CASSFSPPSPLHF; cdr3_nt: TGTGCCAGCAGCTTTAGTCCCCCCTCACCCCTCCACTTT
d_call: TRBD2; v_call: TRBV4-2; j_call: TRBJ2-2; clone_size: -; cdr3_aa: CASSQRLAGPSGELFF; cdr3_nt: TGTGCCAGCAGCCAGAGACTAGCGGGGCCATCAGGGGAGCTGTTTTTT
d_call: -; v_call: TRBV7-9; j_call: TRBJ2-6; clone_size: -; cdr3_aa: CSSSSRTVSGANVLTF; cdr3_nt: TGTTCCAGCAGCTCCCGAACTGTTTCTGGGGCCAACGTCCTGACTTTC
d_call: TRBD1; v_call: TRBV9; j_call: TRBJ2-7; clone_size: -; cdr3_aa: CASSAYRDSSYEQYF; cdr3_nt: TGTGCCAGCAGCGCCTACCGGGACAGCTCCTACGAGCAGTACTTC
d_call: -; v_call: TRBV4-2; j_call: TRBJ1-4; clone_size: -; cdr3_aa: CASSQVRGLGTNEKLFF; cdr3_nt: TGTGCCAGCAGCCAAGTACGAGGGTTAGGAACTAATGAAAAACTGTTTTTT
d_call: TRBD2; v_call: TRBV28; j_call: TRBJ2-1; clone_size: once; cdr3_aa: CASSSPTGGPDEQFF; cdr3_nt: TGTGCCAGCAGTTCCCCGACGGGGGGGCCCGATGAGCAGTTCTTC
d_call: -; v_call: TRBV6-1; j_call: TRBJ1-5; clone_size: -; cdr3_aa: CASSDRGGSSPQHF; cdr3_nt: TGTGCCAGCAGTGATAGGGGGGGCTCATCGCCCCAGCATTTT
d_call: -; v_call: TRBV18; j_call: TRBJ1-5; clone_size: -; cdr3_aa: CASSSTATDSNQPQHF; cdr3_nt: TGTGCCAGCTCATCTACAGCTACTGATAGCAATCAGCCCCAGCATTTT
d_call: -; v_call: TRBV18; j_call: TRBJ1-4; clone_size: once; cdr3_aa: CASSPDSPNEKLFF; cdr3_nt: TGTGCCAGCTCACCCGACAGCCCGAATGAAAAACTGTTTTTT
d_call: TRBD2; v_call: TRBV2; j_call: TRBJ2-7; clone_size: -; cdr3_aa: CASREERGPYEQYF; cdr3_nt: TGTGCCAGCAGGGAGGAGCGGGGTCCCTACGAGCAGTACTTC
d_call: TRBD1; v_call: TRBV7-6; j_call: TRBJ1-4; clone_size: -; cdr3_aa: CASSATGGSGEKLFF; cdr3_nt: TGTGCCAGCAGCGCCACAGGGGGTTCGGGTGAAAAACTGTTTTTT
d_call: TRBD2; v_call: TRBV6-5; j_call: TRBJ2-1; clone_size: -; cdr3_aa: CASNTGGPVNEQFF; cdr3_nt: TGTGCCAGCAATACGGGGGGGCCCGTGAATGAGCAGTTCTTC
d_call: -; v_call: TRBV7-2; j_call: TRBJ2-3; clone_size: -; cdr3_aa: CASSLARTDTQYF; cdr3_nt: TGTGCCAGCAGCTTAGCCAGGACAGATACGCAGTATTTT
d_call: TRBD1; v_call: TRBV7-9; j_call: TRBJ2-5; clone_size: -; cdr3_aa: CASSTRQGETQYF; cdr3_nt: TGTGCCAGCAGCACTCGACAGGGGGAGACCCAGTACTTC
d_call: TRBD1; v_call: TRBV19; j_call: TRBJ1-1; clone_size: -; cdr3_aa: CASSLGTGRNTEAFF; cdr3_nt: TGTGCCAGTAGTCTTGGGACAGGGCGGAACACTGAAGCTTTCTTT
d_call: TRBD2; v_call: TRBV18; j_call: TRBJ2-7; clone_size: -; cdr3_aa: CASSPPNGGGYEQYF; cdr3_nt: TGTGCCAGCTCACCACCGAATGGCGGGGGTTACGAGCAGTACTTC
d_call: -; v_call: TRBV9; j_call: TRBJ2-1; clone_size: -; cdr3_aa: CASSVGGGTDEQFF; cdr3_nt: TGTGCCAGCAGCGTGGGGGGGGGCACGGATGAGCAGTTCTTC
d_call: -; v_call: TRBV6-1; j_call: TRBJ1-2; clone_size: -; cdr3_aa: CASSEARHNYGYTF; cdr3_nt: TGTGCCAGCAGTGAAGCGCGACACAACTATGGCTACACCTTC
d_call: TRBD2; v_call: TRBV7-2; j_call: TRBJ2-5; clone_size: once; cdr3_aa: CASSISGASQETQYF; cdr3_nt: TGTGCCAGCAGCATTAGCGGGGCTAGTCAAGAGACCCAGTACTTC
d_call: TRBD1; v_call: TRBV27; j_call: TRBJ2-5; clone_size: -; cdr3_aa: CASSQTGEEWETQYF; cdr3_nt: TGTGCCAGCAGTCAGACAGGGGAGGAGTGGGAGACCCAGTACTTC
d_call: TRBD1; v_call: TRBV19; j_call: TRBJ2-1; clone_size: once; cdr3_aa: CASSRTGGPPNEQFF; cdr3_nt: TGTGCCAGTAGTAGGACAGGGGGCCCCCCCAATGAGCAGTTCTTC
d_call: -; v_call: TRBV7-6; j_call: TRBJ2-1; clone_size: -; cdr3_aa: CASSANRRSHNEQFF; cdr3_nt: TGTGCCAGCAGCGCGAACAGGAGATCCCACAATGAGCAGTTCTTC
d_call: TRBD1; v_call: TRBV6-5; j_call: TRBJ2-7; clone_size: -; cdr3_aa: CASSYSGQGASYEQYF; cdr3_nt: TGTGCCAGCAGTTACTCGGGGCAGGGGGCTTCCTACGAGCAGTACTTC
d_call: -; v_call: TRBV6-6; j_call: TRBJ1-1; clone_size: -; cdr3_aa: CASSYSGTPARAFF; cdr3_nt: TGTGCCAGCAGTTACTCGGGGACTCCCGCCCGGGCTTTCTTT
d_call: -; v_call: TRBV7-2; j_call: TRBJ2-3; clone_size: -; cdr3_aa: CASSLQGKGTDTQYF; cdr3_nt: TGTGCCAGCAGCTTACAGGGGAAGGGCACAGATACGCAGTATTTT
d_call: -; v_call: TRBV9; j_call: TRBJ1-1; clone_size: -; cdr3_aa: CASSPQGRANTEAFF; cdr3_nt: TGTGCCAGCAGCCCCCAAGGCAGGGCGAACACTGAAGCTTTCTTT
d_call: -; v_call: TRBV7-9; j_call: TRBJ1-2; clone_size: -; cdr3_aa: CASSLAVGVGLSYGYTF; cdr3_nt: TGTGCCAGCAGCTTAGCAGTCGGCGTGGGGCTCAGTTATGGCTACACCTTC